The 26 T cell receptor beta chains given below trace back to one sample, sequenced in a study of T-cell memory formation after mild COVID-19. In TCRdb, the 5' RACE reads were re-called with MiXCR into one record per CDR3 protein. This sample has some 350,000 distinct CDR3 sequences, with 10% to 15% found just once. Sample: PBMCs or a T cell subset sorted from them (not recorded which). The receptors were gathered from a man between 18 and 35 years old who had mild COVID-19 (a few samples of this study predate the infection). Cell type and time point are not known.

The chain has TRBV12-3 or TRBV12-4 and TRBJ1-2; 8 nucleotides match TRBD1. V trimming: 4 bases; J trimming: 8 bases; junction bases outside the gene matches: 12. The CDR3 is 15 residues long. For the CDR3, the DNA is TGTGCCAGCAGTTACTCGGGACAGGAATTTTTGGGCTACACCTTC. Protein: CASSYSGQEFLGYTF.

DNA of the CDR3: TGTGCCAGCAGCTTTGGAGACCAACAGTACTTC. Translation gives CASSFGDQQYF. The chain uses TRBV5-6 and TRBJ2-4, with D unclear. In germline, CDR1 is SGHDT, CDR2 YYEEEE. The CDR3 consists of 11 residues. V was pared by 2 bases and J by 13 bases, with 10 bases between.

The rearrangement uses TRBV7-9 and TRBJ1-1; the D is unclear. The V gene lost 4 bases and the J gene lost 3 bases, with 15 bases spanning the gap. Germline lookup yields CDR1 SEHNR and CDR2 FQNEAQ (reference sequence). The length of the CDR3 is 15 residues. In DNA form, the CDR3 reads TGTGCCAGCAGCTCCGGAGGCAGAGGCGACACTGAAGCTTTCTTT. This gives the protein CASSSGGRGDTEAFF.

The rearrangement joins TRBV6-2 or TRBV6-3 to TRBJ2-7; TRBD1 or TRBD2 may be the D gene (6 bases each). This CDR3 region has 14 residues. V was clipped by 7 bases and J by 3 bases, with 16 bases between them. Per the germline V gene, CDR1 is MNHEY and CDR2 is SVGEGT. The CDR3 protein is CASKEVGGGYEQYF. The CDR3, as DNA: TGTGCCAGCAAAGAGGTCGGAGGGGGCTACGAGCAGTACTTC.

The chain recombines TRBV6-2 or TRBV6-3 with TRBJ2-7, with D unresolved. CDR1 and CDR2 from the germline V gene are MNHEY and SVGEGT. This CDR3 is built from 12 residues. Trimming shortened V by 2 bases and J by 4 bases, and 6 bases separated the two germline ends. The CDR3 bases are TGTGCCAGCAGTTACGATGTTTACGAGCAGTACGTC. Translation gives CASSYDVYEQYV.

This clonotype was picked up a small number of times. V usage is TRBV4-1 and J usage is TRBJ1-1; no firm D call. Germline V gene data show CDR1 as MGHRA and CDR2 as YSYEKL. V shed 7 bases and J shed 3 bases, with 21 bases lying between them. This CDR3 contains 16 residues. The CDR3 DNA sequence: TGCGCCAGCACCGCAACGAACAACCTCGGGGACACTGAAGCTTTCTTT. Protein: CASTATNNLGDTEAFF.

The rearrangement joins TRBV9 to TRBJ2-7; D unclear. Germline lookup yields CDR1 SGDLS and CDR2 YYNGEE. The CDR3 covers 14 residues. V was pared by 2 bases and J by 1 base, with 10 bases between. The CDR3 loop reads CASSVAGKSYEQYF. For the CDR3, the DNA is TGTGCCAGCAGCGTGGCAGGAAAATCCTACGAGCAGTACTTC.

This clonotype was found a few times. The chain combines TRBV30 with TRBJ2-7; 13 bases map to TRBD2. Trimming removed 3 bases from V and 4 bases from J; junction bases left unmatched: 3. Germline loops: CDR1 GTSNPN, CDR2 SVGIG (reference sequence). The CDR3 is 14 amino acids. CDR3 region: CAWRPTSGGYEQYF. The CDR3 DNA follows: TGTGCCTGGAGACCGACTAGCGGGGGGTACGAGCAGTACTTC.

The chain couples TRBV6-5 to TRBJ2-7, with TRBD1 matching over 11 bases. Germline V gene lookup returns CDR1 MNHEY and CDR2 SVGAGI. There are 17 residues in the CDR3. V dropped 0 bases and J dropped 4; count of bases not matched to a gene: 8. The CDR3 coding sequence is TGTGCCAGCAGTTACTCGTTCGGAGGACAGGGGGCATACGAGCAGTACTTC. It translates to CASSYSFGGQGAYEQYF.

The chain is built from TRBV29-1 and TRBJ2-7; D is perhaps TRBD1 (6 bases). The V and J ends lost 4 bases and 0 bases respectively, with 16 bases between them. This CDR3 comprises 15 residues. Germline V gene lookup returns CDR1 SQVTM and CDR2 ANQGSEA. CDR3 sequence (DNA): TGCAGCGTTGTCACCGGGACATCGGGCTCCTACGAGCAGTACGTC. Translation: CSVVTGTSGSYEQYV.

This sequence joins TRBV5-1 and TRBJ1-2; D not resolved. Trimming left V 2 bases short and J 6 bases short, with 14 bases between. This CDR3 has 14 residues. CDR1 SGHRS and CDR2 YFSETQ come from the germline V gene. The CDR3 DNA reads as TGCGCCAGCAGCTTCCGCGACTTAGAGGATGGCTACACCTTC. Translating gives CASSFRDLEDGYTF.

V gene TRBV12-3 or TRBV12-4 combines with J gene TRBJ1-1; D unresolved. CDR3 length: 12 residues. V lost 7 bases and J lost 3, with 9 bases in between. This CDR3 is CASTDRYTEAFF. The CDR3 coding sequence is TGTGCCAGCACTGACCGGTACACTGAAGCTTTCTTT.

The chain joins TRBV27 to TRBJ1-1, with TRBD1 matching 9 bases. The CDR3 spans 11 residues. Losses at the gene ends were 6 bases for V and 10 bases for J; bases not matched to a gene: 3. Germline values: CDR1 MNHEY, CDR2 SMNVEV (reference sequence). The CDR3 reads CASRGQGVAFF. As DNA, the CDR3 is TGTGCCAGCAGGGGACAGGGAGTAGCTTTCTTT.

Concerning this clonotype: A clone one base away is much larger, so this may be a read error. V gene TRBV9 combines with J gene TRBJ2-3, with 7 bases matching TRBD2. Germline CDR1 is SGDLS and CDR2 is YYNGEE. The ends lost 0 bases at V and 7 bases at J; junction bases unmatched: 2. This CDR3 is 13 amino acids long. CDR3 sequence (DNA): TGTGCCAGCAGCGTAGGACTAGCATATACGCAGTATTTT. Its protein is CASSVGLAYTQYF.

V usage is TRBV20-1 and J usage is TRBJ1-2; D is uncertain. Germline lookup yields CDR1 DFQATT and CDR2 SNEGSKA (reference sequence). The CDR3 runs 15 residues. V was cut by 3 bases and J by 5 bases, with 19 bases left in between. Written as DNA, the CDR3 is TGCAGTGCTAGTACCCAGACAAGGGAGGTTTATGGCTACACCTTC. Its translation is CSASTQTREVYGYTF.

This chain's CDR3 is CASSLWGQYNQPQHF. In DNA form, the CDR3 reads TGTGCCAGCAGTTTATGGGGACAGTACAATCAGCCCCAGCATTTT. The chain couples TRBV28 to TRBJ1-5; 7 positions agree with TRBD1. The CDR3 loop spans 15 amino acids. V dropped 0 bases and J dropped 3; count of bases not matched to a gene: 2. Germline V lookup: CDR1 MDHEN, CDR2 SYDVKM. Looking up the rest from reference TRBV28 and TRBJ1-5 gives the full variable domain: DVKVTQSSRYLVKRTGEKVFLECVQDMDHENMFWYRQDPGLGLRLIYFSYDVKMKEKGDIPEGYSVSREKKERFSLILESASTNQTSMYLCASSLWGQYNQPQHFGDGTRLSIL.

This clonotype was detected only a few times. The CDR3 bases are TGCAGTGCCCAGGCCCCAGGGGGCCCTAACTATGGCTACACCTTC. Protein: CSAQAPGGPNYGYTF. V is TRBV20-1 and J is TRBJ1-2, with 8 bases lining up with TRBD1. Germline assignment: CDR1 DFQATT and CDR2 SNEGSKA (reference sequence). The V gene end was trimmed by 6 bases and the J gene end by 0 bases; junction bases not matched to a gene: 9. The CDR3 sequence is 15 residues long.

This clonotype is classed as large. The V gene is TRBV5-4, the J gene TRBJ2-1; the D gene is possibly TRBD2 (6 bases). Germline V gene sequence: CDR1 SGHNT, CDR2 YYREEE (reference sequence). This CDR3 is built from 15 residues. Trimming shortened V by 0 bases and J by 4 bases, and 11 bases separated the two germline ends. In DNA form, the CDR3 reads TGTGCCAGCAGCTTGGATGGGACTTCGTACAATGAGCAGTTCTTC. Its protein is CASSLDGTSYNEQFF.

This clonotype came up a few times. The chain links TRBV5-1 to TRBJ2-3; D possibly matches TRBD1 or TRBD2 (5 bases each). V lost 4 bases, J lost 6 bases, and 9 bases lay in between. From germline, CDR1 is SGHRS and CDR2 YFSETQ. This CDR3 spans 12 amino acids. The CDR3 DNA follows: TGCGCCAGCAGCCGTGAGGGGGATACGCAGTATTTT. This sequence encodes CASSREGDTQYF.

J is TRBJ1-6 and V is TRBV12-3 or TRBV12-4; 7 bases fit TRBD1. CDR3 size: 15 residues. The J segment lost 10 bases and the V segment lost 0 bases, leaving 6 bases of the junction unmatched. The CDR3 region has the DNA TGTGCCAGCAGTTTAGCGCAGGGGGGGAAATCACCCCTCCACTTT. Translation gives CASSLAQGGKSPLHF.

This chain joins TRBV4-3 and TRBJ1-5; no firm D call. V was cut by 4 bases and J by 5 bases, with 15 bases left in between. CDR1 is LGHNA, CDR2 YSLEER, per germline. The CDR3 has 15 residues. CDR3 amino acids: CASSLEARRDQPQHF. The CDR3 region has the DNA TGCGCCAGCAGCCTCGAGGCAAGGAGGGATCAGCCCCAGCATTTT.

The V and J genes are TRBV9 and TRBJ2-3, with D unclear. Germline V gene data show CDR1 as SGDLS and CDR2 as YYNGEE. The V end was cut by 0 bases, the J end by 2 bases, with 10 bases between. The CDR3 consists of 15 residues. In DNA form, the CDR3 reads TGTGCCAGCAGCGTAGTGGGTTACGACACAGATACGCAGTATTTT. It yields the protein CASSVVGYDTDTQYF.

In its sample, this clonotype was seen a few times. The chain is built from TRBV7-8 and TRBJ1-2, with a possible D match to TRBD1 (6 bases). CDR1 is SGHVS, CDR2 FQNEAQ, per germline. The ends were cut back, 1 base at V and 4 bases at J, with 10 bases in the middle. CDR3 length equals 14 residues. CDR3 in amino acids: CASSLEVGAYGYTF. The DNA for the CDR3 is TGTGCCAGCAGCTTAGAGGTGGGGGCCTATGGCTACACCTTC.

CDR3 sequence: CASSGRVTDTQYF. The CDR3 coding sequence is TGTGCCAGCAGCGGGCGGGTGACAGATACGCAGTATTTT. V is TRBV14 and J is TRBJ2-3; a weak D match, TRBD2 (5 bases). The length of the CDR3 is 13 residues. The germline gives CDR1 SGHDN, CDR2 FVKESK. Trimming shortened V by 5 bases and J by 3 bases, and 9 bases separated the two germline ends.

This sequence joins TRBV21-1 and TRBJ2-7; TRBD2 was called by the table and not checked on the DNA. TRBV21-1 is assigned pseudogene status. This CDR3 comprises 16 residues. In DNA form, the CDR3 reads TGTGCCAGCAGCAAAGTCGCCCCTAGCGGTACCTACGAGCAGTACGTC. The encoded protein is CASSKVAPSGTYEQYV.

The rearrangement links TRBV4-1 to TRBJ2-2, with unresolved D. Trimming shortened V by 4 bases and J by 4 bases, and 4 bases separated the two germline ends. The CDR3 extends over 12 amino acids. Germline assignment: CDR1 MGHRA and CDR2 YSYEKL. For the CDR3, the DNA is TGCGCCAGCAGCCCAACCACCGGGGAGCTGTTTTTT. As protein: CASSPTTGELFF.